The 6 T cell receptor beta chains presented below share a single source sample, sequenced in a study of human T cells and chemical hapten exposure. The time point was: patch test 1, 2 weeks after DPC sensitization. The treatment: therapeutic diphenylcyclopropenone sensitization with weekly scalp DPC. TCRdb passed the RACE reads through MiXCR, listing each CDR3 protein once. The table lists approximately 400,000 distinct CDR3 sequences, more than 4.5% of them singletons, with over 2% in the top ten. This specimen was whole blood, taken in connection with sensitization to the hapten diphenylcyclopropenone (DPC). Receptor source: a woman in her 50s with alopecia areata. Some clones in this sample may be carry-over from other donors' samples.

This chain links TRBV20-1 with TRBJ2-7, with 10 bases aligning to TRBD2. The CDR3 has 14 residues. CDR1 is DFQATT and CDR2 is SNEGSKA in the germline V gene (reference sequence). The junction had 12 bases not matched to a gene; V was cut back by 6 bases and J by 7 bases. CDR3 DNA: TGCAGTGCCAGCCCTAGCGGGAGATCGGAAGAGCAGTACTTC. Amino acids: CSASPSGRSEEQYF.

This clonotype was observed many times. The chain has TRBV29-1 and TRBJ1-1; D uncertain. Germline loops: CDR1 SQVTM, CDR2 ANQGSEA. The CDR3 has 12 amino acids. V dropped 0 bases and J dropped 8 bases, with 10 bases sitting between them. The CDR3 region is CSVEDRTGEAFF. The CDR3 DNA follows: TGCAGCGTTGAAGATCGGACGGGGGAAGCTTTCTTT. Based on the CDR3 plus reference TRBV29-1 and TRBJ1-1, the full variable domain is SAVISQKPSRDICQRGTSLTIQCQVDSQVTMMFWYRQQPGQSLTLIATANQGSEATYESGFVIDKFPISRPNLTFSTLTVSNMSPEDSSIYLCSVEDRTGEAFFGQGTRLTVV.

This clonotype was seen many times. This CDR3 is CASSWLAEAYNEQFF. CDR3 nucleotides: TGTGCCAGCAGTTGGCTAGCGGAAGCGTACAATGAGCAGTTCTTC. This chain uses TRBV12-3 or TRBV12-4 with TRBJ2-1; 7 nucleotides agree with TRBD2. V shed 4 bases, J shed 4 bases, and the junction held 7 bases outside the gene matches. The CDR3 has 15 residues.

This CDR3 is CASRTSQGHNYGYTF. The CDR3 bases are TGTGCCAGCAGAACCTCGCAGGGGCATAACTATGGCTACACCTTC. The chain employs TRBV2 and TRBJ1-2, with D possibly being TRBD1 (6 bases). The CDR3 is 15 residues long. CDR1 is SNHLY and CDR2 is FYNNEI in the germline V gene. Trimming took 6 bases from V and 1 from J, leaving 15 bases between them.

The chain joins TRBV28 to TRBJ1-2; D is undetermined. V lost 1 base and J 8 bases, leaving 8 bases between the germline ends. The CDR3 length is 12 residues. CDR1 and CDR2 (germline): MDHEN, SYDVKM. The CDR3: CASSLFVDGYTF. CDR3 nucleotide sequence: TGTGCCAGCAGTTTATTTGTCGACGGCTACACCTTC.

At least ten counts were recorded for this clonotype. The genes are TRBV3-1 and TRBJ1-2; a possible D gene is TRBD1 (6 bases). CDR1 and CDR2 from the germline V gene are LGHDT and YNNKEL (reference sequence). With 1 base removed from V and 4 bases from J, the gap between germline ends came to 22 bases. This CDR3 region has 18 residues. The CDR3 spells CASSQGHPGGTSSYGYTF. The CDR3 DNA reads TGTGCCAGCAGCCAAGGGCATCCGGGGGGGACATCTTCCTATGGCTACACCTTC.